The next 28 T cell receptor beta chains were all read from a single sample in a study of post-analysis software for immune sequencing data. Study observations and caveats: In patients, TRBV5-6, TRBV5-1 and TRBV20-1 belonged to roughly 5 TRBV segments found more frequently than in controls.

cDNA libraries for TCR beta contained unique molecular identifiers. TCRdb reanalysed the PCR reads using MiXCR and keeps one entry per CDR3 protein. The repertoire holds some 690,000 distinct CDR3 sequences, with around 27% as singletons. These receptors have no known antigen. The material sequenced was blood. These receptors all stem from a girl aged 10-17 years with multiple sclerosis.

The chain has TRBV20-1 and TRBJ2-7, with a possible D match to TRBD2 (5 bases). V was pared by 6 bases and J by 2 bases, with 11 bases between. CDR3 size: 12 residues. The germline CDR1 and CDR2 sequences are DFQATT and SNEGSKA (reference sequence). The CDR3 DNA sequence: TGCAGTGCCAAGACTATTACCTACGAGCAGTACTTC. It yields the protein CSAKTITYEQYF.

The sample holds a few counts of this clonotype. The chain joins TRBV7-6 to TRBJ2-5; no definite D call. Gene TRBJ2-7 matches the end of the DNA better, so the J call may be wrong. This CDR3 is built from 13 residues. Germline-derived CDR1 and CDR2 are SGHVS and FNYEAQ. The DNA for the CDR3 is TGTGCCAGCAGTCCTACCCCCTACGACGAGCAGTACTTC. As protein: CASSPTPYDEQYF.

The rearrangement joins TRBV29-1 to TRBJ1-5, with D unresolved. Trimming removed 5 bases from V and 4 bases from J, with 9 bases in between. The CDR3 extends over 12 amino acids. Germline V lookup: CDR1 SQVTM, CDR2 ANQGSEA. This CDR3 reads CSVRAGNQPQHF. Here the CDR3 DNA reads TGCAGCGTTCGGGCCGGAAATCAGCCCCAGCATTTT.

This clonotype was observed a few times. CDR3 in amino acids: CATRSTGALGGTQYF. The CDR3 region has the DNA TGTGCCACCAGATCGACAGGGGCCCTAGGGGGGACCCAGTACTTC. The chain joins TRBV24-1 to TRBJ2-5; 8 bases align to TRBD1. Germline V CDR1 and CDR2: KGHDR, SFDVKD. V dropped 7 bases and J dropped 7; count of bases not matched to a gene: 13. The CDR3 is 15 residues long.

This clonotype was seen only a few times. One junction end does not reproduce the germline sequence, and a read error may be involved. V usage is TRBV29-1 and J usage is TRBJ1-2, with 9 bases matching TRBD1. This CDR3 region has 12 residues. Germline V gene sequence: CDR1 SQVTM, CDR2 ANQGSEA. The CDR3, as DNA: TGCAGCGTCGAAGACAGGGGGGGTGGCTACACCTTC. As protein: CSVEDRGGGYTF.

This clonotype occurred a few times. The V gene is TRBV6-6, the J gene TRBJ2-3; D is unresolved. Germline V gene data show CDR1 as MNHNY and CDR2 as SVGAGI (reference sequence). Deletions cut 8 bases from V and 6 bases from J, with 15 bases between. The CDR3 length is 13 residues. Here the CDR3 reads CASLRSAGDTQYF. Written as DNA, the CDR3 is TGTGCCAGCTTGCGCAGCGCCGGGGATACGCAGTATTTT.

There are a few counts of this clonotype. V is TRBV7-9 and J is TRBJ2-7; 10 bases line up with TRBD2. V was pared by 5 bases and J by 2 bases, with 12 bases of the junction left unmatched. The germline CDR1 and CDR2 sequences are SEHNR and FQNEAQ (reference sequence). The CDR3 length is 17 residues. The CDR3 protein is CASSPIITSGETYEQYF. In nucleotides, the CDR3 is TGTGCCAGCAGCCCCATAATAACTAGCGGGGAAACCTACGAGCAGTACTTC.

This clonotype was counted only a few times. The genes are TRBV20-1 and TRBJ2-1; D gene unclear. Germline V gene sequence: CDR1 DFQATT, CDR2 SNEGSKA (reference sequence). Trimming removed 2 bases at V and 2 bases at J, with 10 bases between. CDR3 size: 14 residues. CDR3 loop: CSARRVIAYNEQFF. CDR3 in DNA: TGCAGTGCTAGAAGGGTCATTGCCTACAATGAGCAGTTCTTC.

This clonotype was observed a few times. The chain uses TRBV27 and TRBJ1-1; 7 bases fit TRBD1. The germline CDR1 and CDR2 sequences are MNHEY and SMNVEV (reference sequence). The CDR3 has 14 residues. With 5 bases clipped from V and 3 bases from J, the junction kept 6 bases outside the gene matches. For the CDR3, the DNA is TGTGCCAGCAGTGAACAGGGGTCCGACACTGAAGCTTTCTTT. This translates into CASSEQGSDTEAFF.

In this sample, this clonotype turned up a few times. The rearrangement joins TRBV28 to TRBJ2-3; D is perhaps TRBD2 (5 bases). Trimming stripped 1 base from V and 2 bases from J, with 7 bases between. The CDR3 is 14 amino acids. Germline V lookup: CDR1 MDHEN, CDR2 SYDVKM. CDR3 sequence: CASSLSAVTDTQYF. The CDR3 DNA reads as TGTGCCAGCAGTTTATCAGCGGTCACAGATACGCAGTATTTT.

The rearrangement links TRBV20-1 to TRBJ2-6; no reliable D call. V was shortened by 0 bases and J by 0 bases, with 9 bases between the two germline ends. CDR1 is DFQATT, CDR2 SNEGSKA, per germline (reference sequence). The CDR3 runs to 16 residues. This CDR3 reads CSARDDRDSGANVLTF. The CDR3 DNA sequence: TGCAGTGCTAGAGATGATCGCGACTCTGGGGCCAACGTCCTGACTTTC.

This clonotype appeared a few times. The CDR3 region is CSATPGANGETQYF. The CDR3 DNA is TGCAGTGCCACTCCAGGGGCGAATGGGGAGACCCAGTACTTC. The chain joins TRBV20-1 to TRBJ2-5; D perhaps matches TRBD1 (6 bases). Trimming removed 6 bases from V and 5 bases from J, with 19 bases in between. In germline, CDR1 is DFQATT, CDR2 SNEGSKA (reference sequence). The CDR3 sequence is 14 residues long.

This chain uses TRBV6-5 with TRBJ2-7; a possible D gene is TRBD1 (7 bases). The CDR3 contains 12 residues. Germline V gene lookup returns CDR1 MNHEY and CDR2 SVGAGI. With 6 bases removed from V and 5 bases from J, the gap between germline ends came to 11 bases. CDR3 DNA: TGTGCCAGCAGGCGGGACAGCCACGAGCAGTACTTC. This encodes CASRRDSHEQYF.

This clonotype was recorded at least ten times. The chain uses TRBV29-1 and TRBJ1-2, with no clear D. Germline CDR1 and CDR2: SQVTM and ANQGSEA. CDR3 size: 15 residues. Trimming took 0 bases from V and 2 from J, leaving 13 bases between them. This chain's CDR3 is CSVEDRRRRNYGYTF. The CDR3 DNA reads TGCAGCGTTGAAGATAGGAGGCGTAGAAACTATGGCTACACCTTC.

This clonotype was counted between two and nine times. The chain combines TRBV27 with TRBJ1-2; weak D call: TRBD1 (6 bases). CDR1 and CDR2 (germline): MNHEY, SMNVEV (reference sequence). Trimming removed 3 bases from V and 1 base from J, with 15 bases in between. There are 16 residues in the CDR3. The CDR3 spells CASSLTGPKLNYGYTF. The CDR3 coding sequence is TGTGCCAGCAGTTTGACAGGACCAAAACTTAACTATGGCTACACCTTC.

This chain uses TRBV20-1 with TRBJ2-1, with 7 positions matching TRBD2. Germline CDR1 is DFQATT and CDR2 is SNEGSKA (reference sequence). The ends lost 2 bases at V and 0 bases at J; junction bases unmatched: 7. The CDR3 totals 16 residues. The CDR3 loop reads CSARRLAAVSYNEQFF. Written as DNA, the CDR3 is TGCAGTGCTAGAAGGCTAGCGGCCGTCTCCTACAATGAGCAGTTCTTC.

This chain links TRBV5-1 with TRBJ2-1; 16 positions agree with TRBD2. Germline V CDR1 and CDR2: SGHRS, YFSETQ. The CDR3 sequence is 19 residues long. V lost 4 bases and J lost 3; bases outside the gene matches: 10. CDR3 nucleotides: TGCGCCAGCAGCCCCTATCGGGGACTAGCGGGAGGGTTCTACAATGAGCAGTTCTTC. It encodes CASSPYRGLAGGFYNEQFF.

As to this clonotype: A much more abundant neighbour one base away suggests this may be a read error. The chain joins TRBV6-5 to TRBJ2-4; possibly TRBD2 for D (6 bases). Germline V lookup: CDR1 MNHEY, CDR2 SVGAGI. The CDR3 has 14 residues. The CDR3 DNA sequence: TGTGCCGGCAGGCTGCGGGGTGCCAAAAACATTCAGTACTTC. Residues: CAGRLRGAKNIQYF.

The chain links TRBV4-2 to TRBJ1-1, with D unclear. The germline V gene has CDR1 LGHNA and CDR2 YNFKEQ. The V gene lost 1 base and the J gene lost 3 bases, with 6 bases spanning the gap. This CDR3 contains 13 residues. The CDR3 DNA is TGTGCCAGCAGCCAAGGTCTCCACACTGAAGCTTTCTTT. Translated, it gives CASSQGLHTEAFF.

The table lists this clonotype with a few counts. This rearrangement joins TRBV28 to TRBJ2-3; D may match TRBD1 or TRBD2 (6 bases each). Germline CDR1 reads MDHEN; CDR2 reads SYDVKM. The CDR3 has 12 amino acids. The V gene lost 7 bases and the J gene lost 8 bases, with 13 bases spanning the gap. This CDR3 reads CASMEGGRTQYF. CDR3 nucleotide sequence: TGTGCCAGCATGGAGGGGGGTCGTACGCAGTATTTT. Full variable domain (outside the CDR3, taken from reference TRBV28 and TRBJ2-3): DVKVTQSSRYLVKRTGEKVFLECVQDMDHENMFWYRQDPGLGLRLIYFSYDVKMKEKGDIPEGYSVSREKKERFSLILESASTNQTSMYLCASMEGGRTQYFGPGTRLTVL.

The CDR3 coding sequence is TGCAGTGCTAGGCGACAGGTTATTGGCAAAAACATTCAGTACTTC. Amino acid sequence: CSARRQVIGKNIQYF. The V gene is TRBV20-1, the J gene TRBJ2-4, with D maybe TRBD1 (6 bases). The V gene's germline CDR1 is DFQATT and CDR2 SNEGSKA (reference sequence). The length of the CDR3 is 15 residues. Deletions cut 3 bases from V and 3 bases from J, with 15 bases between.

This clonotype was seen a few times. The chain carries TRBV2 and TRBJ1-2, with D hard to call. CDR1 is SNHLY and CDR2 is FYNNEI in the germline V gene. Deletions cut 3 bases from V and 4 bases from J, with 12 bases between. The CDR3 has 14 amino acids. CDR3 in amino acids: CASSDGIVGYGYTF. The CDR3 bases are TGTGCCAGCAGTGATGGTATCGTCGGCTATGGCTACACCTTC.

This clonotype has just one count. V and J are TRBV27 and TRBJ2-1; no reliable D call. V gave up 2 bases and J gave up 10 bases, with 15 bases separating them. CDR1 and CDR2 (germline): MNHEY, SMNVEV (reference sequence). The length of the CDR3 is 14 residues. As DNA, the CDR3 is TGTGCCAGCAGTTTACGGTGGAACTCCTACGAGCAGTTCTTC. Its protein product is CASSLRWNSYEQFF.

Only a few counts were recorded for this clonotype. The CDR3 loop is CASRAGGGGQPQHF. In DNA, the CDR3 is TGTGCCAGCAGGGCCGGAGGGGGCGGTCAGCCCCAGCATTTT. The gene calls are TRBV27 and TRBJ1-5; TRBD1 aligns across 7 bases. CDR1 MNHEY and CDR2 SMNVEV come from the germline V gene (reference sequence). After removal of 6 bases from V and 6 bases from J, the junction contained 8 bases not matched to a gene. This CDR3 region has 14 residues.

This clonotype is a singleton in its sample. The rearrangement uses TRBV5-5 and TRBJ2-3; TRBD1 matches 9 bases. V trimming: 0 bases; J trimming: 1 base; junction bases outside the gene matches: 6. The CDR3 sequence is 17 residues long. In germline, CDR1 is SGHKS, CDR2 YYEKEE (reference sequence). For the CDR3, the DNA is TGTGCCAGCAGCTTGGTTTCGGGACAGGGTCGCACAGATACGCAGTATTTT. It specifies CASSLVSGQGRTDTQYF.

The V gene is TRBV10-3, the J gene TRBJ2-3; TRBD2 matches at 7 bases. This CDR3 has 15 amino acids. V lost 3 bases to trimming and J lost 4 bases; unmatched junction nucleotides: 7. In germline, CDR1 is ENHRY, CDR2 SYGVKD. Here the CDR3 DNA reads TGTGCCATCAGTGACGGACTAGAGGTTGCAGATACGCAGTATTTT. This gives the protein CAISDGLEVADTQYF.

V usage is TRBV12-3 or TRBV12-4 and J usage is TRBJ2-7; D tentatively fits TRBD1 or TRBD2 (6 bases each). V shed 10 bases and J shed 2 bases, with 15 bases lying between them. This CDR3 spans 13 amino acids. The CDR3 DNA sequence: TGTGCCACCCGGGGGCCAGGCACCTACGAGCAGTACTTC. Its translation is CATRGPGTYEQYF.

This chain links TRBV20-1 with TRBJ2-7; D is perhaps TRBD1 (6 bases). V was clipped by 4 bases and J by 3 bases, with 7 bases between them. The CDR3 covers 11 residues. The germline V gene encodes CDR1 DFQATT and CDR2 SNEGSKA (reference sequence). The CDR3 here is CSATQGYEQYF. The CDR3 DNA reads as TGCAGTGCTACACAGGGCTACGAGCAGTACTTC.